A single sample gave rise to the 14 T cell receptor beta chains below, sequenced in a study of blood T cell repertoires in COVID-19. Using immunoSEQ multiplex PCR, the repertoire was profiled, and TCRdb retains in-frame clones only, with some absent. The repertoire holds approximately 120,000 clones, with roughly four fifths as singletons. The specimen was peripheral blood. The receptor source for this set is a man aged 25-45 years with COVID-19, enrolled during active disease.

This chain links TRBV16 with TRBJ1-2; 8 bases align to TRBD1. Germline CDR1 reads KGHSY; CDR2 reads FQNENV. Trimming took 3 bases from V and 5 from J; bases not matched to a gene: 2. The CDR3 loop spans 13 amino acids. The CDR3 nucleotides are TGTGCCAGCAGCCAGGGACAGGATTATGGCTACACCTTC. Its protein product is CASSQGQDYGYTF.

This chain joins TRBV5-6 and TRBJ1-1; unclear D gene. The V gene's germline CDR1 is SGHDT and CDR2 YYEEEE. Deletions cut 4 bases from V and 10 bases from J, with 17 bases between. The CDR3 covers 13 residues. For the CDR3, the DNA is TGTGCCAGCAGCCAATATAACGGGTTAGGAGCTTTCTTT. Translating gives CASSQYNGLGAFF.

This chain links TRBV5-1 with TRBJ2-2; 8 nucleotides agree with TRBD2. Germline CDR1 reads SGHRS; CDR2 reads YFSETQ. The V segment lost 4 bases and the J segment 1 base; nucleotides outside the gene matches: 6. This CDR3 spans 16 amino acids. The CDR3, as DNA: TGCGCCAGCAGCCCCATGGCGGGGGGGAACACCGGGGAGCTGTTTTTT. Its translation: CASSPMAGGNTGELFF.

The J gene is TRBJ2-1, the V gene TRBV5-1; possible D gene TRBD1, 6 bases. Deletions cut 4 bases from V and 8 bases from J, with 16 bases between. Per germline, CDR1 SGHRS and CDR2 YFSETQ. The CDR3 is made up of 14 amino acids. As DNA, the CDR3 is TGCGCCAGCAGCCTTAGAACCAACAGGGATGAGCAGTTCTTC. It yields the protein CASSLRTNRDEQFF.

With respect to this clone: Other DNA sequences from this sample encode an identical CDR3 as well. CDR3 amino acids: CASSLGGYSNQPQHF. CDR3 bases: TGTGCCAGCAGCTTGGGGGGGTATAGCAATCAGCCCCAGCATTTT. This chain uses TRBV7-2 with TRBJ1-5, with a tentative D call TRBD1 (5 bases). V lost 3 bases and J 0 bases, leaving 9 bases between the germline ends. CDR3 length equals 15 residues. Germline V gene sequence: CDR1 SGHTA, CDR2 FQGNSA.

V gene TRBV30 combines with J gene TRBJ2-3, with 7 bases lining up with TRBD1. V trimming: 5 bases; J trimming: 1 base; junction bases outside the gene matches: 6. CDR3 size: 14 residues. Germline V gene lookup returns CDR1 GTSNPN and CDR2 SVGIG (reference sequence). DNA for the CDR3: TGTGCCTGGGCAAGGACAGGAGGCACAGATACGCAGTATTTT. This codes for CAWARTGGTDTQYF. The full variable domain, with the rest looked up from reference TRBV30 and TRBJ2-3, is SQTIHQWPATLVQPVGSPLSLECTVEGTSNPNLYWYRQAAGRGLQLLFYSVGIGQISSEVPQNLSASRPQDRQFILSSKKLLLSDSGFYLCAWARTGGTDTQYFGPGTRLTVL.

A single count supports this clone. The chain has TRBV11-3 and TRBJ1-1; D uncertain. The V end lost 3 bases, the J end lost 3 bases, and 14 bases lay between the germline ends. CDR3 length: 15 residues. Germline V CDR1 and CDR2: SGHNT, YENEEA. Written as DNA, the CDR3 is TGTGCCAGCAGCTTGGGTCGACTTTGGGACACTGAAGCTTTCTTT. This gives the protein CASSLGRLWDTEAFF.

The J gene is TRBJ2-3, the V gene TRBV30; the D gene is possibly TRBD1 (6 bases). This CDR3 region has 16 residues. Trimming pared 3 bases from V and 3 bases from J, leaving 19 bases between. From germline, CDR1 is GTSNPN and CDR2 SVGIG (reference sequence). CDR3 in DNA: TGTGCCTGGAGCAACAAACTACAGGGTGGTACAGATACGCAGTATTTT. It encodes CAWSNKLQGGTDTQYF.

A single count supports this clone. V usage is TRBV7-8 and J usage is TRBJ2-7; D is perhaps TRBD2 (6 bases). Deletions cut 5 bases from V and 4 bases from J, with 12 bases between. The germline gives CDR1 SGHVS, CDR2 FQNEAQ. The CDR3 runs 13 residues. CDR3 nucleotide sequence: TGTGCCAGCAGCCTGTCTAGCGCGTACGAGCAGTACTTC. This translates into CASSLSSAYEQYF.

V usage is TRBV28 and J usage is TRBJ2-1; D is ambiguous. Between the trimmed V and J ends, which lost 3 bases and 7 bases, there was a span of 7 bases. The CDR3 runs 12 residues. Germline CDR1 is MDHEN and CDR2 is SYDVKM. Written as DNA, the CDR3 is TGTGCCAGCAGTTTCAGGTTGAATGAGCAGTTCTTC. This codes for CASSFRLNEQFF.

This clone was counted once. V gene TRBV7-6 combines with J gene TRBJ2-7; 7 bases are a match to TRBD2. Trimming removed 5 bases from V and 2 bases from J; junction bases left unmatched: 9. The germline CDR1 and CDR2 sequences are SGHVS and FNYEAQ. The CDR3 spans 15 residues. CDR3: CASSPDAGRPYEQYF. For the CDR3, the DNA is TGTGCCAGCAGCCCCGATGCCGGGAGGCCCTACGAGCAGTACTTC.

The V gene is TRBV5-1, the J gene TRBJ2-7, with D uncertain. CDR3 length equals 14 residues. V was pared by 0 bases and J by 4 bases, with 11 bases between. The germline V gene has CDR1 SGHRS and CDR2 YFSETQ. The CDR3 DNA is TGCGCCAGCAGCTTGGGGGTGCGGATTTACGAGCAGTACTTC. Encoded protein: CASSLGVRIYEQYF.

V and J are TRBV5-1 and TRBJ2-7, with 10 bases identical to TRBD2. V trimming: 7 bases; J trimming: 7 bases; junction bases outside the gene matches: 14. The CDR3 covers 15 residues. Germline values: CDR1 SGHRS, CDR2 YFSETQ. The CDR3 region has the DNA TGCGCCAGCGAGCGGGTAGCGGGGGGTTCGGAAGAGCAGTACTTC. Translated, it gives CASERVAGGSEEQYF.

V usage is TRBV6-6 and J usage is TRBJ1-2; possible D gene TRBD1, 6 bases. V lost 6 bases and J lost 2, with 16 bases in between. Per the germline V gene, CDR1 is MNHNY and CDR2 is SVGAGI (reference sequence). The CDR3 runs 15 residues. The CDR3: CASSHNPQGNYGYTF. CDR3 DNA sequence: TGTGCCAGCAGCCACAATCCCCAGGGGAACTATGGCTACACCTTC.